This T cell receptor beta chain was sequenced during a study of cytomegalovirus exposure and HLA in healthy donors. Study-level background: The roughly 670 first-cohort repertoires shared a platform with the 120 or so validation repertoires, as reported in a later analysis. Findings and limits, study-wide: The dataset shows that most TCR sequences were rare, while some public TCRs occurred in many donors. In vitro confirmation showed a few CMV-associated chains to be CMV antigen specific. 164 TCR beta chains were listed as cytomegalovirus-associated.

This table comes from immunoSEQ multiplex PCR, and its TCRdb copy is limited to in-frame clones, with some not included. The sample carries hundreds of thousands of clones, less than 85% recorded once. The CDR3 covers 15 residues. Per germline, CDR1 SGHKS and CDR2 YYEKEE (reference sequence). The V and J ends lost 4 bases and 7 bases respectively, with 21 bases between them. On this clone itself: Antigen unknown.

Sequencing was done on a sample of PBMCs. The origin of this receptor is a woman under 30 in good health and CMV-seronegative. This sequence joins TRBV5-5 and TRBJ2-7; D might be TRBD2 (6 bases). Here the CDR3 reads CASSQWAGPGGEQYF. As DNA, the CDR3 is TGTGCCAGCAGCCAATGGGCAGGGCCCGGAGGGGAGCAGTACTTC.